Sequencing of this T cell receptor (beta chain) was carried out in a study of cytomegalovirus exposure and HLA in healthy donors. Overall study results and limits: Reportedly, cytomegalovirus status was diagnosed with high sensitivity and specificity.

Sequencing was performed with immunoSEQ multiplex PCR; in TCRdb, only in-frame clones are kept and a portion is missing. The table records about 250,000 clones, about 90% of them present only once. About this clone itself: What it binds is not known.

Germline V gene lookup returns CDR1 LGHNA and CDR2 YNFKEQ. V was clipped by 0 bases and J by 7 bases, with 12 bases between them. The CDR3 contains 14 residues. The chain is built from TRBV4-2 and TRBJ1-2; D might be TRBD1 (6 bases). What was sequenced was PBMCs. The sequence was obtained from a man younger than 35 in good health and CMV-seropositive. The CDR3: CASSQESGAGGYTF. CDR3 bases: TGTGCCAGCAGCCAAGAATCGGGGGCTGGTGGCTACACCTTC.